Below are 13 T cell receptor beta chains sequenced from a single sample in a study of cytomegalovirus exposure and HLA in healthy donors (dated by TCRdb to between 2016 and 2019). Library generation was performed with the immunoSEQ multiplex PCR assay. The multiplex PCR relied on a mix of 60 forward primers for TCR Vbeta segments and 13 reverse primers for TCR Jbeta segments. TCRdb took this table from immuneACCESS and kept in-frame rearrangements with V and J called. Such tables lack part of the clones; where checked against another copy, unresolved V genes explain under half of the gap, and the rest is unexplained. The sample profile shows around 100,000 clones; around 69% of them were found once. The ten biggest clones cover around 19% of the sample. Sequencing was done on a sample of PBMCs. These receptors were taken from a woman in her sixties in good health and CMV-seropositive.

The rearrangement uses TRBV28 and TRBJ1-5, with 7 bases identical to TRBD1. The length of the CDR3 is 14 residues. Looked up from germline, CDR1 is MDHEN and CDR2 is SYDVKM. With 6 bases clipped from V and 5 bases from J, the junction kept 7 bases outside the gene matches. CDR3 in amino acids: CASRPQGEDQPQHF. CDR3 nucleotides: TGTGCCAGCAGACCCCAGGGGGAAGATCAGCCCCAGCATTTT.

The chain joins TRBV6-1 to TRBJ2-1; D not resolved. The CDR3 length is 11 residues. Germline V gives CDR1 MNHNS, CDR2 SASEGT. The ends were cut back, 3 bases at V and 9 bases at J, with 6 bases in the middle. CDR3 residues: CASSDGFEQFF. The CDR3 bases are TGTGCCAGCAGTGACGGGTTTGAGCAGTTCTTC.

There are a few counts of this clone. The gene calls are TRBV19 and TRBJ2-3, with 8 positions matching TRBD2. CDR3 size: 14 residues. Germline CDR1 reads LNHDA; CDR2 reads SQIVND (reference sequence). Losses at the gene ends were 5 bases for V and 7 bases for J; bases not matched to a gene: 8. CDR3 sequence: CASSATGTSNTQYF. In nucleotides, the CDR3 is TGTGCCAGTAGTGCCACCGGGACTAGTAATACGCAGTATTTT.

This chain links TRBV7-2 with TRBJ2-7; D remains ambiguous. This CDR3 region has 13 residues. Trimming cost V 1 base and J 4 bases, with 8 bases left between them. The germline gives CDR1 SGHTA, CDR2 FQGNSA. The CDR3 DNA sequence: TGTGCCAGCAGCTTAGGCAGACTGTACGAGCAGTACTTC. This encodes CASSLGRLYEQYF. The full variable domain, its missing parts supplied by reference TRBV7-2 and TRBJ2-7, is GAGVSQSPSNKVTEKGKDVELRCDPISGHTALYWYRQSLGQGLEFLIYFQGNSAPDKSGLPSDRFSAERTGGSVSTLTIQRTQQEDSAVYLCASSLGRLYEQYFGPGTRLTVT.

V is TRBV6-6 and J is TRBJ1-1; possible D gene TRBD1, 6 bases. Trimming stripped 6 bases from V and 2 bases from J, with 13 bases between. The CDR3 runs 14 residues. In germline, CDR1 is MNHNY, CDR2 SVGAGI (reference sequence). The CDR3 region has the DNA TGTGCCAGCAGCAAATCGACAGGAAACACTGAAGCTTTCTTT. It codes for CASSKSTGNTEAFF.

This chain links TRBV19 with TRBJ2-1, with 7 positions matching TRBD1. After removal of 4 bases from V and 3 bases from J, the junction contained 3 bases not matched to a gene. The CDR3 loop spans 14 amino acids. Germline V gene lookup returns CDR1 LNHDA and CDR2 SQIVND (reference sequence). CDR3 in amino acids: CASSTGTVYNEQFF. CDR3 DNA sequence: TGTGCCAGTAGTACGGGGACAGTCTACAATGAGCAGTTCTTC.

This chain uses TRBV28 with TRBJ2-7; 7 nucleotides agree with TRBD2. The CDR3 covers 15 residues. The germline gives CDR1 MDHEN, CDR2 SYDVKM. With 7 bases clipped from V and 3 bases from J, the junction kept 12 bases outside the gene matches. The CDR3 here is CASIPGGRGDYEQYF. The CDR3 DNA sequence: TGTGCCAGCATCCCCGGCGGGAGAGGCGACTACGAGCAGTACTTC.

This sequence joins TRBV21-1 and TRBJ2-2; the listed D gene, TRBD1, was not tested against the DNA. TRBV21-1 is reported as a pseudogene. CDR3 length: 16 residues. The CDR3 sequence is CASSKGGQLNSGELFF. CDR3 sequence (DNA): TGTGCCAGCAGCAAAGGGGGACAGTTGAACTCGGGGGAGCTGTTTTTT.

This clone came up once. The CDR3 DNA reads as TGTGCCAGCAGCCGCCTGTTGACTAGCGGGACCTATGTGGAGCAGTACTTC. Its protein is CASSRLLTSGTYVEQYF. The chain is built from TRBV27 and TRBJ2-7; 11 bases align to TRBD2. The germline V gene encodes CDR1 MNHEY and CDR2 SMNVEV (reference sequence). The junction had 17 bases not matched to a gene; V was cut back by 6 bases and J by 7 bases. This CDR3 has 17 residues.

V and J are TRBV18 and TRBJ2-2; D remains ambiguous. Trimming removed 6 bases from V and 0 bases from J, with 14 bases in between. Germline loops: CDR1 KGHSH, CDR2 LQKENI. The CDR3 covers 16 residues. Written as DNA, the CDR3 is TGTGCCAGCTCCCCCGCTACGCTTACGAACACCGGGGAGCTGTTTTTT. Protein sequence: CASSPATLTNTGELFF. Full variable domain (missing parts from reference TRBV18 and TRBJ2-2): NAGVMQNPRHLVRRRGQEARLRCSPMKGHSHVYWYRQLPEEGLKFMVYLQKENIIDESGMPKERFSAEFPKEGPSILRIQQVVRGDSAAYFCASSPATLTNTGELFFGEGSRLTVL.

The CDR3 bases are TGTGCCAGCAGGCATAGACAGGGGCCCCTTAACTATGGCTACACCTTC. It is translated as CASRHRQGPLNYGYTF. The chain links TRBV11-2 to TRBJ1-2; 8 bases fit TRBD1. V was clipped by 6 bases and J by 1 base; unmatched bases: 10. CDR1 SGHAT and CDR2 FQNNGV come from the germline V gene. The CDR3 spans 16 residues.

The gene calls are TRBV6-6 and TRBJ1-4; D is perhaps TRBD1 (5 bases). Germline loops: CDR1 MNHNY, CDR2 SVGAGI (reference sequence). The V end lost 0 bases, the J end lost 7 bases, and 9 bases lay between the germline ends. This CDR3 is built from 14 residues. Here the CDR3 DNA reads TGTGCCAGCAGTTACTCCCGGGGGAGTGAAAAACTGTTTTTT. Residues: CASSYSRGSEKLFF.

This chain links TRBV19 with TRBJ2-7; the D is unclear. CDR1 is LNHDA and CDR2 is SQIVND in the germline V gene (reference sequence). The CDR3 runs to 11 residues. V was shortened by 4 bases and J by 2 bases, with 3 bases between the two germline ends. The chain's CDR3 is CASSNTYEQYF. CDR3 DNA: TGTGCCAGTAGTAACACCTACGAGCAGTACTTC.